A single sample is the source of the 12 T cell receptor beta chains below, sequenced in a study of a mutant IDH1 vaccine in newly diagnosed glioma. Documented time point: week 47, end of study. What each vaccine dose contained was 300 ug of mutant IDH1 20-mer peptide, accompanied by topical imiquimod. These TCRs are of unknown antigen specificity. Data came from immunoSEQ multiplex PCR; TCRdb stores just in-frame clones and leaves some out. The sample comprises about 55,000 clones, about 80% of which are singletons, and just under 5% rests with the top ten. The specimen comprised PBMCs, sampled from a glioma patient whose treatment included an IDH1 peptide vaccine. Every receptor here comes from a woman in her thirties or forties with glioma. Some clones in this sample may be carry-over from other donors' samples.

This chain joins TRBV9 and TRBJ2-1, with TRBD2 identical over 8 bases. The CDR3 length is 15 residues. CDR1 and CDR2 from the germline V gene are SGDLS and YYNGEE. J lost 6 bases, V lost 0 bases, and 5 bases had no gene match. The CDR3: CASSVDGRALNEQFF. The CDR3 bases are TGTGCCAGCAGCGTAGACGGGAGGGCACTCAATGAGCAGTTCTTC. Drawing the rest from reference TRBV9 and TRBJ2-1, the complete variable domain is DSGVTQTPKHLITATGQRVTLRCSPRSGDLSVYWYQQSLDQGLQFLIQYYNGEERAKGNILERFSAQQFPDLHSELNLSSLELGDSALYFCASSVDGRALNEQFFGPGTRLTVL.

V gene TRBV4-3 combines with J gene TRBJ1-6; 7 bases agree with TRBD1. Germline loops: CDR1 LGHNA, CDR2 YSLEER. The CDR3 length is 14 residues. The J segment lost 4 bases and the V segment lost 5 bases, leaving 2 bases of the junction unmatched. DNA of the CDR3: TGCGCCAGCAGCGAACAGGGGTATAATTCACCCCTCCACTTT. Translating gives CASSEQGYNSPLHF.

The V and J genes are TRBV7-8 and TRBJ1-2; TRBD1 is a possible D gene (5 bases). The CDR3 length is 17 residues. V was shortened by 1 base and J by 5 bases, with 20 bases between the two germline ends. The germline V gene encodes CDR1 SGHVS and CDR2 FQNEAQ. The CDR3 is CASSLGQRTTGGYGYTF. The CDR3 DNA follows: TGTGCCAGCAGCTTAGGACAAAGAACCACCGGGGGATATGGCTACACCTTC.

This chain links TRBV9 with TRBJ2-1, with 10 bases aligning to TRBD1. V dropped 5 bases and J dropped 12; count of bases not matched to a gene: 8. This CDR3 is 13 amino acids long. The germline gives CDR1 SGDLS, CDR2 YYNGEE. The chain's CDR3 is CASSTGTGVVQFF. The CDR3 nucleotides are TGTGCCAGCAGTACCGGGACAGGGGTGGTGCAGTTCTTC.

The CDR3 loop reads CAISSGGRRTQYF. The CDR3 nucleotides are TGTGCCATCTCTAGCGGGGGGCGGAGGACGCAGTATTTT. This rearrangement joins TRBV11-2 to TRBJ2-3; 11 bases are a match to TRBD2. Germline CDR1 reads SGHAT; CDR2 reads FQNNGV. CDR3 size: 13 residues. V lost 10 bases and J lost 9; bases outside the gene matches: 9.

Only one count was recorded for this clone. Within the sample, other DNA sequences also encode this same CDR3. The CDR3 coding sequence is TGCGCCAGCAGCTTGCAGGGGGCTGGCACAGATACGCAGTATTTT. Residues: CASSLQGAGTDTQYF. The chain carries TRBV5-1 and TRBJ2-3; 8 nucleotides match TRBD1. V shed 1 base and J 1 base; nucleotides not matched to a gene: 2. There are 15 residues in the CDR3. Germline V gives CDR1 SGHRS, CDR2 YFSETQ.

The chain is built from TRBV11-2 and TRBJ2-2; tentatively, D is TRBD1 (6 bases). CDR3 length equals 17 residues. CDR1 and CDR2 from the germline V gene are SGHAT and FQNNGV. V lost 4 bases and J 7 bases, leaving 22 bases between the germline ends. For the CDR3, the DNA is TGTGCCAGCAGCTCGCCTAAAATGGGGGCTTGGAGCGGGGAGCTGTTTTTT. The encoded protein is CASSSPKMGAWSGELFF.

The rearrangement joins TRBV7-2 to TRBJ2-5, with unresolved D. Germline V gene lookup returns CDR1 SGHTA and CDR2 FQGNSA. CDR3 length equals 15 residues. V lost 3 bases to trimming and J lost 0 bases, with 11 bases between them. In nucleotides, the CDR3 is TGTGCCAGCAGCTTCGGTGCCGGCTACCAAGAGACCCAGTACTTC. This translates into CASSFGAGYQETQYF.

Written as DNA, the CDR3 is TGTGCCAGCAGGAGAAGTGGACTACCTGGAAACACCATATATTTT. Its protein is CASRRSGLPGNTIYF. The V gene is TRBV6-1, the J gene TRBJ1-3; D remains ambiguous. Deletions cut 6 bases from V and 2 bases from J, with 14 bases between. Germline CDR1 reads MNHNS; CDR2 reads SASEGT. CDR3 size: 15 residues.

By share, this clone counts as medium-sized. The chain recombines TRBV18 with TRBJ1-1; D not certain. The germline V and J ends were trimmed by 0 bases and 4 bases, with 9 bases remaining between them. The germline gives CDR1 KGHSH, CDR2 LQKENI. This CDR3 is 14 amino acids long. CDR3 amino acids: CASSPPKWGTEAFF. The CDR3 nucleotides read TGTGCCAGCTCACCACCGAAGTGGGGCACTGAAGCTTTCTTT.

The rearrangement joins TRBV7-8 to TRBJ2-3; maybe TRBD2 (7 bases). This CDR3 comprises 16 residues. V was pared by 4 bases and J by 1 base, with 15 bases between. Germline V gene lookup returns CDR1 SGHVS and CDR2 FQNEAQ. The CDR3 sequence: CASSSKGGDRTDTQYF. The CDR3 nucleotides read TGTGCCAGCAGCTCTAAGGGGGGGGACCGCACAGATACGCAGTATTTT.

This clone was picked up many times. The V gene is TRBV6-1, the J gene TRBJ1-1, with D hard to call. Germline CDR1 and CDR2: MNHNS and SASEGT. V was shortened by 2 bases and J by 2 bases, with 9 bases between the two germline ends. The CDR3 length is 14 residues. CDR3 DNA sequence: TGTGCCAGCAGTGAATACCAGGCTAACACTGAAGCTTTCTTT. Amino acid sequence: CASSEYQANTEAFF.